A selection of T cell receptor beta chains follows, all from one sample in a study of vaccination and CD4 T cells after COVID-19. These receptors' targets are unknown. TCRdb ran MiXCR on the PCR reads and lists one entry per CDR3 protein. The sample shows roughly 9,800 distinct CDR3 sequences, roughly 64% of them seen only once. Material: CD4+ T cells from blood, cultured in vitro. The origin of the receptors is a human donor who had recovered from COVID-19. The CDR3 runs from the conserved cysteine through the conserved F or W. The order of the fields is clone size, J gene, D gene, V gene, CDR3 protein, CDR3 DNA. The D gene is left open where the match is weak. Rows give clone size only sometimes, using once, few, many, or a class for an expanded clone.

>.|TRBJ2-2|.|TRBV6-1
CATGQGIGELFF
TGTGCCACCGGGCAGGGGATCGGGGAGCTGTTTTTT
>.|TRBJ1-1|.|TRBV2
CASSESAKNTEAFF
TGTGCCAGCAGTGAATCGGCCAAGAACACTGAAGCTTTCTTT
>once|TRBJ2-3|.|TRBV20-1
CSARDGVAADTQYF
TGCAGTGCTAGAGACGGGGTAGCGGCAGATACGCAGTATTTT
>.|TRBJ2-1|.|TRBV7-2
CASSFGRMREFF
TGTGCCAGCAGCTTTGGGCGGATGAGGGAGTTCTTC
>few|TRBJ1-2|.|TRBV20-1
CSAPSLDPLGYTF
TGCAGTGCTCCCTCTTTGGACCCTCTGGGCTACACCTTC
>.|TRBJ2-3|TRBD2|TRBV20-1
CSGQGLAGDTQYF
TGCAGTGGACAAGGACTAGCGGGAGATACGCAGTATTTT
>.|TRBJ1-1|.|TRBV19
CASSTTEWNTEAFF
TGTGCCAGTAGTACGACAGAGTGGAACACTGAAGCTTTCTTT
>.|TRBJ1-5|TRBD1|TRBV20-1
CSARDSGQGNQPQHF
TGCAGTGCTAGAGATTCGGGACAGGGCAATCAGCCCCAGCATTTT
>few|TRBJ1-2|.|TRBV24-1
CATSVSGGAGGYTF
TGTGCCACCAGTGTCTCCGGGGGGGCAGGTGGCTACACCTTC
>few|TRBJ2-2|.|TRBV20-1
CSARDSTVGLGELFF
TGCAGTGCTAGAGATAGTACGGTGGGTCTAGGGGAGCTGTTTTTT
>.|TRBJ2-5|.|TRBV6-1
CASSRGGGQETQYF
TGTGCCAGCAGTCGAGGAGGGGGCCAAGAGACCCAGTACTTC
>.|TRBJ1-1|.|TRBV7-3
CASSLLGEHTEAFF
TGTGCCAGCAGCTTACTCGGAGAGCACACTGAAGCTTTCTTT
>.|TRBJ1-1|.|TRBV19
CASTVRQHTEAFF
TGTGCCAGTACTGTTCGACAACACACTGAAGCTTTCTTT
>once|TRBJ1-2|.|TRBV6-1
CASSEGFKLGYTF
TGTGCCAGCAGTGAAGGCTTTAAACTTGGCTACACCTTC
>.|TRBJ1-1|.|TRBV5-4
CASSARVIVNTEAFF
TGTGCCAGCAGCGCCAGGGTCATAGTGAACACTGAAGCTTTCTTT
>.|TRBJ2-1|.|TRBV5-1
CASSNPGGVHNEQFF
TGCGCCAGCAGCAACCCAGGCGGGGTCCACAATGAGCAGTTCTTC
>.|TRBJ2-2|.|TRBV19
CASSIRGAGELFF
TGTGCCAGTAGTATAAGGGGGGCAGGGGAGCTGTTTTTT
>.|TRBJ2-7|TRBD2|TRBV6-5
CASSSPSGSSYF
TGTGCCAGCAGTTCTCCAAGCGGGAGTTCGTACTTC
>.|TRBJ2-3|.|TRBV6-1
CASNMNTGEGTDTQYF
TGTGCCAGCAACATGAATACAGGGGAGGGCACAGATACGCAGTATTTT
>.|TRBJ2-3|TRBD1|TRBV6-5
CASSYGTGEVEDTQYF
TGTGCCAGCAGTTATGGGACAGGGGAAGTTGAAGATACGCAGTATTTT
>.|TRBJ2-7|.|TRBV6-1
CASSETGRSYEQYF
TGTGCCAGCAGTGAAACAGGTCGCAGCTACGAGCAGTACTTC
>.|TRBJ2-3|.|TRBV11-3
CASSEIGVGTDTQYF
TGTGCCAGCAGCGAAATAGGGGTTGGCACAGATACGCAGTATTTT
>few|TRBJ1-2|TRBD1|TRBV30
CALGDRGQDGYGYTF
TGTGCCCTTGGGGACAGGGGGCAGGACGGCTATGGCTACACCTTC
>.|TRBJ1-5|.|TRBV11-1
CASSLSPGGNQPQHF
TGTGCCAGCAGCTTATCCCCCGGTGGGAATCAGCCCCAGCATTTT
>few|TRBJ1-3|.|TRBV20-1
CSARDRSGGSAGNTIYF
TGCAGTGCTAGAGATAGGTCGGGGGGTTCGGCTGGAAACACCATATATTTT
>.|TRBJ2-3|.|TRBV7-2
CASSLEGADTQYF
TGTGCCAGCAGCTTAGAGGGTGCAGATACGCAGTATTTT
>.|TRBJ2-1|.|TRBV7-9
CASSFPPPQFEQFF
TGTGCCAGCAGCTTCCCTCCTCCACAATTCGAGCAGTTCTTC
>once|TRBJ2-1|.|TRBV30
CAWSEQFF
TGTGCCTGGAGTGAGCAGTTCTTC
>few|TRBJ1-1|TRBD1|TRBV6-1
CAAKRQGGQGTEAFF
TGTGCCGCAAAACGACAGGGGGGTCAAGGCACTGAAGCTTTCTTT
>.|TRBJ1-2|.|TRBV6-1
CASSEVHPPYGYTF
TGTGCCAGCAGTGAAGTCCATCCCCCTTATGGCTACACCTTC
>.|TRBJ2-3|.|TRBV30
CAWSRRDLSTTQYF
TGTGCCTGGAGCCGTCGGGACCTAAGCACTACGCAGTATTTT
>.|TRBJ2-7|TRBD1|TRBV5-1
CASSLLGTGGNEQYF
TGCGCCAGCAGCTTGTTGGGGACAGGGGGCAACGAGCAGTACTTC
>.|TRBJ2-1|.|TRBV21-1
CASSKEREGEQFF
TGTGCCAGCAGCAAGGAAAGGGAGGGTGAGCAGTTCTTC
>.|TRBJ2-3|.|TRBV28
CASSLSGEITDTQYF
TGTGCCAGCAGTTTATCAGGGGAAATCACAGATACGCAGTATTTT
>.|TRBJ1-1|.|TRBV29-1
CSVAGHRNTEAFF
TGCAGCGTCGCGGGACATCGGAACACTGAAGCTTTCTTT
>.|TRBJ1-1|.|TRBV12-3/TRBV12-4
CASSRTGPDTEAFF
TGTGCCAGCAGCCGAACAGGGCCTGACACTGAAGCTTTCTTT
>.|TRBJ1-2|TRBD1|TRBV6-1
CASSEARGTGGRVGYTF
TGTGCCAGCAGTGAAGCGCGGGGGACAGGGGGCCGGGTAGGCTACACCTTC
>.|TRBJ2-5|.|TRBV11-3
CASSLISLAETQYF
TGTGCCAGCAGCTTAATTAGTTTGGCAGAGACCCAGTACTTC
>.|TRBJ1-5|.|TRBV4-2
CASSQDVEYSNQPQHF
TGTGCCAGCAGCCAAGACGTGGAATATAGCAATCAGCCCCAGCATTTT
>.|TRBJ1-1|.|TRBV7-9
CASSRSGTPNTEAFF
TGTGCCAGCAGCCGCTCCGGGACACCGAACACTGAAGCTTTCTTT
>few|TRBJ1-1|.|TRBV30
CAWSVPNTNTEAFF
TGTGCCTGGAGTGTGCCGAATACGAACACTGAAGCTTTCTTT
>.|TRBJ1-1|.|TRBV5-1
CASSLSPALNTEAFF
TGCGCCAGCAGCTTGTCGCCAGCGTTGAACACTGAAGCTTTCTTT
>few|TRBJ1-5|.|TRBV6-1
CASSEGLGSNQPQHF
TGTGCCAGCAGTGAGGGGTTGGGTAGCAATCAGCCCCAGCATTTT
>once|TRBJ2-4|.|TRBV28
CASSLTENIQYF
TGTGCCAGCAGTTTAACAGAAAACATTCAGTACTTC
>.|TRBJ2-1|.|TRBV28
CASRLNEQFF
TGTGCCAGCAGACTTAATGAGCAGTTCTTC
>.|TRBJ2-3|.|TRBV6-1
CASSRAGVGTDTQYF
TGTGCCAGCAGTCGCGCCGGGGTTGGCACAGATACGCAGTATTTT
>.|TRBJ2-5|TRBD2|TRBV11-3
CASSLGRLAGFQETQYF
TGTGCCAGCAGCTTGGGGCGACTAGCGGGGTTCCAAGAGACCCAGTACTTC
>.|TRBJ1-1|.|TRBV11-3
CASRGGGSDTEAFF
TGTGCCAGCAGGGGAGGGGGGAGCGACACTGAAGCTTTCTTT
>few|TRBJ2-7|.|TRBV20-1
CSAPIVGSSSYEQYF
TGCAGTGCTCCGATCGTGGGCAGTTCCTCCTACGAGCAGTACTTC
>.|TRBJ1-2|.|TRBV28
CASSFSHGGYTF
TGTGCCAGCAGTTTTAGTCACGGAGGCTACACCTTC
>.|TRBJ1-1|TRBD1|TRBV7-9
CASSLSGGVNTEAFF
TGTGCCAGCAGCTTATCAGGGGGTGTGAACACTGAAGCTTTCTTT
>once|TRBJ2-3|.|TRBV30
CAWSGRRGGDTQYF
TGTGCCTGGAGTGGCCGACGGGGAGGAGATACGCAGTATTTT
>.|TRBJ2-1|.|TRBV24-1
CATSVDTGINEQFF
TGTGCCACCAGTGTCGACACCGGAATCAATGAGCAGTTCTTC
>few|TRBJ1-3|.|TRBV20-1
CSAREEGFSGNTIYF
TGCAGTGCTAGAGAGGAGGGTTTCTCTGGAAACACCATATATTTT